The present T cell receptor beta chain was sequenced within a study of T cell repertoires in cytomegalovirus infection. Study background: It can be stated that public TCR beta signatures indicated CMV infection as well as a matching HLA type.

Trimming cost V 4 bases and J 4 bases; bases outside gene matches: 13. The CDR3 consists of 17 residues. Germline assignment: CDR1 SGDLS and CDR2 YYNGEE. As for this clonotype: The antigen remains unidentified.

Each CDR3 protein is one row after TCRdb ran MiXCR on the reads. The sample yields approximately 730,000 distinct CDR3 sequences, 25% to 35% seen once. This sequence originates from a human donor in good health (CMV status not recorded). Some clones in this sample may be carry-over from other donors' samples. The specimen comprised cultured CD8+ T cells from PBMCs, sampled from culture after CMV antigen stimulation. The rearrangement links TRBV9 to TRBJ2-5; TRBD2 matches 10 bases. The CDR3 is CASSLRSSGGLGETQYF. The CDR3 coding sequence is TGTGCCAGCAGCCTTCGGAGTAGCGGGGGGCTAGGAGAGACCCAGTACTTC.